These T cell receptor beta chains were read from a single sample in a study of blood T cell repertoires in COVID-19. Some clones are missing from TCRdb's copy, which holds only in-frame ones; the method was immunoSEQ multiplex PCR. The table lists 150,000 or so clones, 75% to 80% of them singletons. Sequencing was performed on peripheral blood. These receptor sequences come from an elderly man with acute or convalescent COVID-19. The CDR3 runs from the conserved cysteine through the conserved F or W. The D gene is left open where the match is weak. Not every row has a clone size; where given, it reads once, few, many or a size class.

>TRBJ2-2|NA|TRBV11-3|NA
CASSPSLSGGELFF
TGTGCCAGCAGCCCTTCCCTCAGCGGGGGGGAGCTGTTTTTT
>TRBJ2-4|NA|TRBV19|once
CASGGGLAKNIQYF
TGTGCCAGTGGGGGGGGCCTAGCCAAAAACATTCAGTACTTC
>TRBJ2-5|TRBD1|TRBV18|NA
CASSPPRDSQETQYF
TGTGCCAGCTCACCACCCAGGGACAGCCAAGAGACCCAGTACTTC
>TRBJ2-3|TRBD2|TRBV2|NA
CASIGGRGVTDTQYF
TGTGCCAGCATTGGTGGGCGGGGGGTGACAGATACGCAGTATTTT
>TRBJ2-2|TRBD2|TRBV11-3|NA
CASSSTLAGANTGELFF
TGTGCCAGCAGCTCCACTCTAGCGGGGGCAAACACCGGGGAGCTGTTTTTT
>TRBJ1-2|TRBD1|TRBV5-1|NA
CASSLGDRGNYGYTF
TGCGCCAGCAGCTTGGGGGACAGGGGAAACTATGGCTACACCTTC
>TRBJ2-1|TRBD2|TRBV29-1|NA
CSVVSGGSYNEQFF
TGCAGCGTTGTTAGCGGGGGATCGTACAATGAGCAGTTCTTC
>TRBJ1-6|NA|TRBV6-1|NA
CASSDVPTSNNSPLHF
TGTGCCAGCAGTGATGTGCCCACTTCCAACAATTCACCCCTCCACTTT
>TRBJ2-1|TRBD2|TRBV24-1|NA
CATSDLKRLAGGRNEQFF
TGTGCCACCAGTGATTTAAAAAGACTAGCGGGGGGGCGGAATGAGCAGTTCTTC
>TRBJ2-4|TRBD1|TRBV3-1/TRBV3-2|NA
CASSQVPSGTGEDIQYF
TGTGCCAGCAGCCAAGTACCATCCGGGACAGGGGAGGACATTCAGTACTTC
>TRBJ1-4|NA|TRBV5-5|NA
CASSFRSQGNEKLFF
TGTGCCAGCAGCTTTAGGTCCCAGGGTAATGAAAAACTGTTTTTT
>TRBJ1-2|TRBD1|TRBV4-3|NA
CASSQAQGTANYGYTF
TGCGCCAGCAGCCAAGCTCAGGGGACAGCTAACTATGGCTACACCTTC
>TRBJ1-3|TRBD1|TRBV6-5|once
CASRRTGESGNTIYF
TGTGCCAGCAGAAGAACAGGGGAATCTGGAAACACCATATATTTT
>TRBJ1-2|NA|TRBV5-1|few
CASRDSGVEGYTF
TGCGCCAGCAGGGATTCAGGGGTTGAGGGCTACACCTTC
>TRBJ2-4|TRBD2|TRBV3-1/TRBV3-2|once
CASSQDLTSGVLNIQYF
TGTGCCAGCAGCCAAGATCTGACTAGCGGGGTCCTAAACATTCAGTACTTC
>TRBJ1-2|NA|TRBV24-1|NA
CATGDLGGRTNYGYTF
TGTGCCACCGGAGACCTGGGGGGGCGGACTAACTATGGCTACACCTTC
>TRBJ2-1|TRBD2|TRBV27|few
CASSRWPLAGGPSFPRDEQFF
TGTGCCAGCAGCCGCTGGCCACTAGCGGGGGGGCCGTCGTTCCCCAGGGATGAGCAGTTCTTC
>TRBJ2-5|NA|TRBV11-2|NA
CASSFHGSQETQYF
TGTGCCAGCAGCTTTCACGGGTCCCAAGAGACCCAGTACTTC
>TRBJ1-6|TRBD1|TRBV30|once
CAWSRRQGGDSPLHF
TGTGCCTGGAGTCGACGACAGGGGGGTGATTCACCCCTCCACTTT
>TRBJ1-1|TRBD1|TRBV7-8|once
CASSLARGLGGMNTEAFF
TGTGCCAGCAGCTTAGCGCGAGGGTTAGGGGGCATGAACACTGAAGCTTTCTTT
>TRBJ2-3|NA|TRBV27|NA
CASSFWGRTDTQYF
TGTGCCAGCAGTTTCTGGGGGAGGACAGATACGCAGTATTTT
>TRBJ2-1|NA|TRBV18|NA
CASSPPGENEQFF
TGTGCCAGCTCACCACCCGGGGAAAATGAGCAGTTCTTC